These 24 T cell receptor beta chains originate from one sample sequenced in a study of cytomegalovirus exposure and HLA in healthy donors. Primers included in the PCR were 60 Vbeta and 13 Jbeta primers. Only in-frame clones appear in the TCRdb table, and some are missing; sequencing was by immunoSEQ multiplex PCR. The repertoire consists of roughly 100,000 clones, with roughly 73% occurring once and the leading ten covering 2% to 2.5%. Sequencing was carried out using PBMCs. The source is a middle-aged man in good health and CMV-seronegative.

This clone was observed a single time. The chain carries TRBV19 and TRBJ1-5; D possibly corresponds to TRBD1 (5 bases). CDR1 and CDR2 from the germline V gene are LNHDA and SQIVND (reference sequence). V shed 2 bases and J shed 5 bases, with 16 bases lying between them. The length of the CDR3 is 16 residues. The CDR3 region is CASSIIRRGFDQPQHF. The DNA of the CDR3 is TGTGCCAGTAGTATAATTAGGAGGGGCTTCGATCAGCCCCAGCATTTT.

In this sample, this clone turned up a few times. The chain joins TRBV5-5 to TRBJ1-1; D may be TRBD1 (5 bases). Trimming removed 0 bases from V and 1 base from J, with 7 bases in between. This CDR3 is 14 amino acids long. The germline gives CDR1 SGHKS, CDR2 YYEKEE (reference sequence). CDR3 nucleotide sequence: TGTGCCAGCAGCTTGGCCGGGGGGAACACTGAAGCTTTCTTT. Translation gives CASSLAGGNTEAFF.

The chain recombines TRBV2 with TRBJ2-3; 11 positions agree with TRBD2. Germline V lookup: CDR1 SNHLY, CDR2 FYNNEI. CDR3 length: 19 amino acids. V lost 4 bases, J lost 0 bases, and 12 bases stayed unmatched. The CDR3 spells CASSGSGLAGGSSTDTQYF. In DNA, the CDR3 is TGTGCCAGCAGTGGAAGTGGTCTAGCGGGGGGCTCGAGCACAGATACGCAGTATTTT. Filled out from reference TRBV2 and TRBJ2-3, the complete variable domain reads EPEVTQTPSHQVTQMGQEVILRCVPISNHLYFYWYRQILGQKVEFLVSFYNNEISEKSEIFDDQFSVERPDGSNFTLKIRSTKLEDSAMYFCASSGSGLAGGSSTDTQYFGPGTRLTVL.

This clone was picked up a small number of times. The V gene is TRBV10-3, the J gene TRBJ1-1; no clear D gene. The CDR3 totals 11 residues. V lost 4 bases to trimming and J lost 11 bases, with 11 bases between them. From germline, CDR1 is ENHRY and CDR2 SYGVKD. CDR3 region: CAISAGLGAFF. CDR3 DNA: TGTGCCATCAGTGCTGGCCTCGGGGCTTTCTTT.

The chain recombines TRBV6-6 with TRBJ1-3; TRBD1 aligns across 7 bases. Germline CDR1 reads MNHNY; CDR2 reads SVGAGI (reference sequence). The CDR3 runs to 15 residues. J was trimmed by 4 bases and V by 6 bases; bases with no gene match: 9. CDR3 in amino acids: CASSPRQGSGNTIYF. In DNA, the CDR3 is TGTGCCAGCAGCCCGAGACAGGGATCCGGAAACACCATATATTTT.

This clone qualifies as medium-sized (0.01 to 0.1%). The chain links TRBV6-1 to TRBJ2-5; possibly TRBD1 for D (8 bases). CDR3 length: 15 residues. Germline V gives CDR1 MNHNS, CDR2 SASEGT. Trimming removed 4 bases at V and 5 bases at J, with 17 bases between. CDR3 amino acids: CASSVGGTGSETQYF. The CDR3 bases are TGTGCCAGCAGTGTGGGGGGGACAGGTAGCGAGACCCAGTACTTC.

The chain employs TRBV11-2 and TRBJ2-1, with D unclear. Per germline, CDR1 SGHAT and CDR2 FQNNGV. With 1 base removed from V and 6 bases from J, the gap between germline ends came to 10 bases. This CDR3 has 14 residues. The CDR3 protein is CASSLAFMSNEQFF. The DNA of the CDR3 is TGTGCCAGCAGCTTAGCGTTCATGAGCAATGAGCAGTTCTTC.

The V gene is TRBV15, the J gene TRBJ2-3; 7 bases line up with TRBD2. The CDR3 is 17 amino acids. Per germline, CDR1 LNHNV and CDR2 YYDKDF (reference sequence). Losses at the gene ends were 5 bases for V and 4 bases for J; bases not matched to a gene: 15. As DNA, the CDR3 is TGTGCCACCAGCCCCGGGGGAGGGTCTAGTCCTGCAGATACGCAGTATTTT. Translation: CATSPGGGSSPADTQYF.

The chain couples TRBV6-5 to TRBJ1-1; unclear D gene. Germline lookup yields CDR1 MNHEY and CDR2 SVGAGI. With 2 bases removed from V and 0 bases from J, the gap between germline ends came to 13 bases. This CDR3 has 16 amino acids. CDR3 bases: TGTGCCAGCAGTTACGATAGAGGTGGTATGAACACTGAAGCTTTCTTT. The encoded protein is CASSYDRGGMNTEAFF.

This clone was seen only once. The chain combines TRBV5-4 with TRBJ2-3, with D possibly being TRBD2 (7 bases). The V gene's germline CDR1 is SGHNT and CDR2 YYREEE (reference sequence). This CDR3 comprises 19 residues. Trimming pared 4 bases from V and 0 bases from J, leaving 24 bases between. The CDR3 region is CASSPRGGSLPISTDTQYF. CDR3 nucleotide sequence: TGTGCCAGCAGCCCTAGGGGGGGCTCCCTTCCTATTAGCACAGATACGCAGTATTTT.

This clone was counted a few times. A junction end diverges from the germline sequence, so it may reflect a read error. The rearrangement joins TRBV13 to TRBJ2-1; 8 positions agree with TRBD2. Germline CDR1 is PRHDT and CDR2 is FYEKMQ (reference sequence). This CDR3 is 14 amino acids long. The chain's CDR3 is CASSIGIQRGEQFF. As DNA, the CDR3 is TGTGCCAGCAGCATAGGTATCCAGCGGGGGGAGCAGTTCTTC.

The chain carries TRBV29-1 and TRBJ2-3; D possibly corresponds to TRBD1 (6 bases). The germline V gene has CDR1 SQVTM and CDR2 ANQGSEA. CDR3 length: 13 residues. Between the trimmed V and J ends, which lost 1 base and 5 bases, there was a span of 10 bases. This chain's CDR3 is CSVEGGRGDTQYF. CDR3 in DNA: TGCAGCGTTGAAGGGGGGCGTGGAGATACGCAGTATTTT.

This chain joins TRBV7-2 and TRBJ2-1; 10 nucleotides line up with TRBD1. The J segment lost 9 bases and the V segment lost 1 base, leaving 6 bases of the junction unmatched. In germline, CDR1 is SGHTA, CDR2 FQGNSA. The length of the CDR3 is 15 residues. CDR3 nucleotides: TGTGCCAGCAGCTTAGTGGGACAGGGGTTTGGTGAGCAGTTCTTC. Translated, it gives CASSLVGQGFGEQFF.

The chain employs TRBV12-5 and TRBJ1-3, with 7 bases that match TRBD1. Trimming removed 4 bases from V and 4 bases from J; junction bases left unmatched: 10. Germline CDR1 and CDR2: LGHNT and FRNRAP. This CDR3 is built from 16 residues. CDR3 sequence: CASGSDRVVGGNTIYF. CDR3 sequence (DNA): TGTGCTAGTGGTTCCGACAGGGTGGTTGGAGGAAACACCATATATTTT. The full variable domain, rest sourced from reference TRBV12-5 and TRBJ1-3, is DARVTQTPRHKVTEMGQEVTMRCQPILGHNTVFWYRQTMMQGLELLAYFRNRAPLDDSGMPKDRFSAEMPDATLATLKIQPSEPRDSAVYFCASGSDRVVGGNTIYFGEGSWLTVV.

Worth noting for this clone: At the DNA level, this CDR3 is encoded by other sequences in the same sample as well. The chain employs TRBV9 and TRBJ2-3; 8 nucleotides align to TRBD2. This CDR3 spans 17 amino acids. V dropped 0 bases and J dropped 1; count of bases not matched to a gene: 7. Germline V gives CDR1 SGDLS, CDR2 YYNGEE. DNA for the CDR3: TGTGCCAGCAGCGTAGGAGCCAGCGGGGGAGGCACAGATACGCAGTATTTT. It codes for CASSVGASGGGTDTQYF. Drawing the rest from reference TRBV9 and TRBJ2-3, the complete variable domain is DSGVTQTPKHLITATGQRVTLRCSPRSGDLSVYWYQQSLDQGLQFLIQYYNGEERAKGNILERFSAQQFPDLHSELNLSSLELGDSALYFCASSVGASGGGTDTQYFGPGTRLTVL.

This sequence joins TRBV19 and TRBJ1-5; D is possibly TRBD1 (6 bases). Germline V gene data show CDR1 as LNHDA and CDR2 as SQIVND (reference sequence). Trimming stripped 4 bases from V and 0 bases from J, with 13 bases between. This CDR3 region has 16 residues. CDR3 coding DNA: TGTGCCAGTAGTAAGTCGGGACACCTTAGCAATCAGCCCCAGCATTTT. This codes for CASSKSGHLSNQPQHF.

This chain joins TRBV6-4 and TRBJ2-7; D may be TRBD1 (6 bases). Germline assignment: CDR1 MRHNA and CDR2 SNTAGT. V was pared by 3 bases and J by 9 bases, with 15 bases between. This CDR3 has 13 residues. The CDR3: CASSESPDSWQYF. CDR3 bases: TGTGCCAGCAGTGAATCTCCGGACAGTTGGCAGTACTTC.

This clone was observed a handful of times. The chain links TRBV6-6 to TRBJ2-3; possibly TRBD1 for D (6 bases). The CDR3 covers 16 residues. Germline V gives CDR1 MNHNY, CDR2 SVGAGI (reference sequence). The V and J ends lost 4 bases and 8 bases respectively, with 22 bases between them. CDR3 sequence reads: CASSSDPARGKSTQYF. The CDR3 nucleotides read TGTGCCAGCAGTTCCGACCCCGCGAGGGGGAAAAGTACGCAGTATTTT.

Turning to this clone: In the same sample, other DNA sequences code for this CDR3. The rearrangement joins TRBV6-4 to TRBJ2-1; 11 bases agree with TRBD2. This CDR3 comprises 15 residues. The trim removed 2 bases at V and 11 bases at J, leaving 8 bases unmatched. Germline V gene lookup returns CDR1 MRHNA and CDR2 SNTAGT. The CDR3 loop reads CASSDGLAGGSKQFF. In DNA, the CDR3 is TGTGCCAGCAGTGACGGGCTAGCGGGGGGCTCCAAGCAGTTCTTC.

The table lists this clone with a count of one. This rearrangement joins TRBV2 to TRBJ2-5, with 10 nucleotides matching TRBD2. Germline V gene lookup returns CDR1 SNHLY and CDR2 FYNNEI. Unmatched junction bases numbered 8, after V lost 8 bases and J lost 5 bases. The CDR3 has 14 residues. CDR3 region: CASRRTSGGETQYF. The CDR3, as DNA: TGTGCCAGCCGCCGGACTAGCGGCGGGGAGACCCAGTACTTC.

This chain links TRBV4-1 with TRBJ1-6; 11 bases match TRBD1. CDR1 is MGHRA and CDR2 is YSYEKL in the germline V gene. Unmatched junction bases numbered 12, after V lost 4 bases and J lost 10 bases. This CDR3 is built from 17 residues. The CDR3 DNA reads TGCGCCAGCAGCCGCGACCGGGACAGGGGGGTCGGATCACCCCTCCACTTT. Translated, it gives CASSRDRDRGVGSPLHF.

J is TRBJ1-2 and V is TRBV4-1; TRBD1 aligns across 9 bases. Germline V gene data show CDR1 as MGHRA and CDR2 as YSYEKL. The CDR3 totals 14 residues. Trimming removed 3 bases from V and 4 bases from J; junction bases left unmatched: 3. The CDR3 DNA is TGCGCCAGCAGCCACAGGGGACAGGGCTATGGCTACACCTTC. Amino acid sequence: CASSHRGQGYGYTF.

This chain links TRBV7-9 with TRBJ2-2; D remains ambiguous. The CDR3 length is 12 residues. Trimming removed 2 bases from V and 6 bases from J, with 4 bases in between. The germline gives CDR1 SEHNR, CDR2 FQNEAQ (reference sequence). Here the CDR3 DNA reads TGTGCCAGCAGCTTACAGTCCGGGGAGCTGTTTTTT. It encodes CASSLQSGELFF.

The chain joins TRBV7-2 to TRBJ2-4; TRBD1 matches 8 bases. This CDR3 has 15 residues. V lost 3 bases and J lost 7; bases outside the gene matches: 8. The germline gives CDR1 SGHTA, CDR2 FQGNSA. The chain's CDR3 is CASSLNRGVVNIQYF. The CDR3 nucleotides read TGTGCCAGCAGCTTGAACAGGGGGGTGGTCAACATTCAGTACTTC.